Sequencing of this T cell receptor (beta chain) was carried out in a study of shared clonotypes between healthy human individuals. Only in-frame clones appear in the TCRdb table, and some are missing; sequencing was by immunoSEQ multiplex PCR. Of approximately 2,000,000 clones in the sample, under 95% were seen once. Between the trimmed V and J ends, which lost 0 bases and 5 bases, there was a span of 14 bases. CDR3 length equals 16 residues. Germline V CDR1 and CDR2: LGHNA, YSLEER. What was sequenced was naive CD4+ T cells from PBMCs. Subset denoted: CD45RA+ positively selected. The sequence was collected from a man aged 18 to 29 in good health. Some clones in this sample may be carry-over from other donors' samples. The V gene is TRBV4-3, the J gene TRBJ1-3; D not resolved. As DNA, the CDR3 is TGCGCCAGCAGCCAAGAGAGGGCAGTTTGGCGAAACACCATATATTTT. The encoded protein is CASSQERAVWRNTIYF.